This T cell receptor beta chain was obtained from a study of beta chain features in type 1 diabetes. General observations from the study: Type 1 diabetes patients showed fewer insertions and more deletions at VDJ junctions.

Expressed TCRB transcripts were sequenced because the entire RNA isolate underwent reverse transcription. Method: immunoSEQ multiplex PCR; TCRdb's copy keeps in-frame clones and lacks some. Among under 800,000 clones listed, around a sixth were seen once. This clone was seen only a few times. Its antigen is not known. The germline gives CDR1 KGHSH, CDR2 LQKENI. V was clipped by 4 bases and J by 0 bases, with 7 bases between them. The CDR3 has 14 amino acids. Donors underwent one heparinised blood draw, about 0.12 L on average. CD4+ naive, central memory, regulatory and stem cell-like memory cells were sorted via CD45RO/CCR7/CD25/CD127/CD95/CD27.

The gene calls are TRBV18 and TRBJ1-3, with unresolved D. This sequence originates from a man younger than 35 in good health. Specimen: naive CD4+ T cells from blood. The DNA for the CDR3 is TGTGCCAGCTCACGACCGAACTCTGGAAACACCATATATTTT. This sequence encodes CASSRPNSGNTIYF.